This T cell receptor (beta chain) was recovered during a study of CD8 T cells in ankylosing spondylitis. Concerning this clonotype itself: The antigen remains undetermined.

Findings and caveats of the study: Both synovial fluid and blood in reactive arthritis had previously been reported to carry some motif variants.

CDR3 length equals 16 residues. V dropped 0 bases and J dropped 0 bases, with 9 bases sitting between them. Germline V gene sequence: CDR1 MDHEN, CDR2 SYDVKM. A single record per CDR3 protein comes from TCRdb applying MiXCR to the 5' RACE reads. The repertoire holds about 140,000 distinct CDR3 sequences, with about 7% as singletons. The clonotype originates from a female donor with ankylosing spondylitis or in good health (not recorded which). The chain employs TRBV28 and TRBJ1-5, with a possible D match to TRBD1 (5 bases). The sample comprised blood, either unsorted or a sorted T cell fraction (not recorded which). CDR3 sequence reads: CASSLWGGYSNQPQHF. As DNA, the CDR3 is TGTGCCAGCAGTTTATGGGGGGGTTATAGCAATCAGCCCCAGCATTTT.